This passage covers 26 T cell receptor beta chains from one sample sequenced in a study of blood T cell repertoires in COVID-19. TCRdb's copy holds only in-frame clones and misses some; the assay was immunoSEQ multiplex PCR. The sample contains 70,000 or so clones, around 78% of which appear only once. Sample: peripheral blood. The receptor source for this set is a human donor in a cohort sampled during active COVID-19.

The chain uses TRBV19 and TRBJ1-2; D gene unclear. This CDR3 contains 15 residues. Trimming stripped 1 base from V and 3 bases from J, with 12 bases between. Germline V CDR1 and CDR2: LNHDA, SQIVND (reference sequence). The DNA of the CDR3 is TGTGCCAGTAGTATAGGAGCGGCAGGAGACTATGGCTACACCTTC. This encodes CASSIGAAGDYGYTF.

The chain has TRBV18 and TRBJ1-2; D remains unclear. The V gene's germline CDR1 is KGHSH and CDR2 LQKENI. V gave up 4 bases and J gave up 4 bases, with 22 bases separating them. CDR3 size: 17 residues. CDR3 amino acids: CASSHTAGKPAVYGYTF. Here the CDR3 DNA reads TGTGCCAGCTCACATACTGCCGGGAAACCGGCTGTCTATGGCTACACCTTC.

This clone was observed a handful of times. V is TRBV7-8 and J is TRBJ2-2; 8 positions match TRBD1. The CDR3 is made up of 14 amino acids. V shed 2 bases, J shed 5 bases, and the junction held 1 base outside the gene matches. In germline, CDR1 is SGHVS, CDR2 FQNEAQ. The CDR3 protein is CASSLTGGTGELFF. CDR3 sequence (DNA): TGTGCCAGCAGCTTAACAGGGGGTACCGGGGAGCTGTTTTTT.

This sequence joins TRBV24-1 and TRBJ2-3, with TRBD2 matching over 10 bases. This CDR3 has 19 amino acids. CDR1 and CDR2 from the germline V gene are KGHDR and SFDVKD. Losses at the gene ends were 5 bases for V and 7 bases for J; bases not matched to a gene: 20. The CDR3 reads CATSGTSGTNRGKINTQYF. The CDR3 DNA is TGTGCCACCAGTGGGACTAGCGGTACAAACCGGGGAAAAATTAATACGCAGTATTTT.

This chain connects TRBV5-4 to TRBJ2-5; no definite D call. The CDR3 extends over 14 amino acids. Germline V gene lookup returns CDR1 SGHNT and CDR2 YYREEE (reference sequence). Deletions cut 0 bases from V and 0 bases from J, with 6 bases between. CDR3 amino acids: CASSLDYYQETQYF. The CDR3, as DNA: TGTGCCAGCAGCTTGGACTATTACCAAGAGACCCAGTACTTC.

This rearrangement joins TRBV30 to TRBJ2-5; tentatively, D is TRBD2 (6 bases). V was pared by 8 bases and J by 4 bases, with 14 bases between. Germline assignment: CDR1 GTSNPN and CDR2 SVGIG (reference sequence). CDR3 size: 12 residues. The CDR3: CAHSRGRETQYF. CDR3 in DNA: TGTGCCCACTCGCGGGGTCGAGAGACCCAGTACTTC.

The CDR3 loop reads CASSSATSGRTDTQYF. Written as DNA, the CDR3 is TGTGCCAGCAGTTCCGCGACTAGCGGGAGAACAGATACGCAGTATTTT. The chain is built from TRBV6-6 and TRBJ2-3, with TRBD2 matching 12 bases. V shed 4 bases, J shed 3 bases, and the junction held 5 bases outside the gene matches. Germline CDR1 and CDR2: MNHNY and SVGAGI (reference sequence). CDR3 length: 16 residues.

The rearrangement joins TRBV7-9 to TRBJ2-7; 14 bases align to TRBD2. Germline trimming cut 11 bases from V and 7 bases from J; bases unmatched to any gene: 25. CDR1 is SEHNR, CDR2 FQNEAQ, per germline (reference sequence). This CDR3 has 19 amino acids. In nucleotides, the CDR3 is TGTGCCTTGCACCCTCCGGGACCATCTGGACTAGCGGGAGGCTTTGAGCAGTACTTC. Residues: CALHPPGPSGLAGGFEQYF.

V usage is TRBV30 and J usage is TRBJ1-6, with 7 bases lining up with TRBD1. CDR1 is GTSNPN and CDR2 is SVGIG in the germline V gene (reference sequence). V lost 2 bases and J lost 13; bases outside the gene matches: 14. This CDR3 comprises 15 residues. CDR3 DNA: TGTGCCTGGAGTCCCCGGGACAGTGCTATTTGGCCCCTCCACTTT. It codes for CAWSPRDSAIWPLHF.

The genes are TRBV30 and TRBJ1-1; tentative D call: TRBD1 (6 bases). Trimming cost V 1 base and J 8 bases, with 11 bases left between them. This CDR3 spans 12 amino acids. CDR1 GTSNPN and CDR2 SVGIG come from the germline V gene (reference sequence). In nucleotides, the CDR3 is TGTGCCTGGAGTGACTCGGGACAAGAAGCTTTCTTT. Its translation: CAWSDSGQEAFF.

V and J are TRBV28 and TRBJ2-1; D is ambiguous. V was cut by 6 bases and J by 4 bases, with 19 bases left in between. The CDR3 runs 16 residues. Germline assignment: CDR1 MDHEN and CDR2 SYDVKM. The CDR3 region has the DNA TGTGCCAGCAGCGCGGCATCGAGGAACGCTTACAATGAGCAGTTCTTC. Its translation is CASSAASRNAYNEQFF. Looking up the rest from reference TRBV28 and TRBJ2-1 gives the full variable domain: DVKVTQSSRYLVKRTGEKVFLECVQDMDHENMFWYRQDPGLGLRLIYFSYDVKMKEKGDIPEGYSVSREKKERFSLILESASTNQTSMYLCASSAASRNAYNEQFFGPGTRLTVL.

The CDR3 bases are TGTGCCAGCAGCGCTCAGACAGAACCTCCCTACGAGCAGTACTTC. Translated, it gives CASSAQTEPPYEQYF. The V call is TRBV7-9, the J call TRBJ2-7; D possibly corresponds to TRBD1 (5 bases). The CDR3 sequence is 15 residues long. Germline V gene sequence: CDR1 SEHNR, CDR2 FQNEAQ (reference sequence). V lost 5 bases and J 2 bases, leaving 16 bases between the germline ends.

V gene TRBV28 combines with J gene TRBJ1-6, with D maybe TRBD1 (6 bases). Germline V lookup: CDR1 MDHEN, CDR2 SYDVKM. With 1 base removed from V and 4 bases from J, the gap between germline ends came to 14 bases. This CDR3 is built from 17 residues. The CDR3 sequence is CASSLYPGQGYNSPLHF. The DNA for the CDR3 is TGTGCCAGCAGTTTATACCCCGGGCAGGGGTATAATTCACCCCTCCACTTT.

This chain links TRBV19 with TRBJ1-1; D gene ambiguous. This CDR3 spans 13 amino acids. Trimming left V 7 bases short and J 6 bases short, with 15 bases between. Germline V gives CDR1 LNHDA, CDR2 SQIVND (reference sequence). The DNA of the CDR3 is TGTGCCAGTATTCAAACCTGGGCTTCTGAAGCTTTCTTT. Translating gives CASIQTWASEAFF.

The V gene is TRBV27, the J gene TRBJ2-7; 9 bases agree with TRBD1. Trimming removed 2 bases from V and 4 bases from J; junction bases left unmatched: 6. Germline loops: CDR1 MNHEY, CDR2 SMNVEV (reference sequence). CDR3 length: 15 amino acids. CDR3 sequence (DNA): TGTGCCAGCAGTTTAGAGGGACAGGGTATGTACGAGCAGTACTTC. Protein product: CASSLEGQGMYEQYF.

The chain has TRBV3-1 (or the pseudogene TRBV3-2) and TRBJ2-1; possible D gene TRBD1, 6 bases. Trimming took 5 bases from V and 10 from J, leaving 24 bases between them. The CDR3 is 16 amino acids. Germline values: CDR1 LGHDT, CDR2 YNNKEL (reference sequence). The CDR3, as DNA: TGTGCCAGCAGCTCCAACAGGGCAACGGGTGCCTTGGAGCAGTTCTTC. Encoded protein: CASSSNRATGALEQFF.

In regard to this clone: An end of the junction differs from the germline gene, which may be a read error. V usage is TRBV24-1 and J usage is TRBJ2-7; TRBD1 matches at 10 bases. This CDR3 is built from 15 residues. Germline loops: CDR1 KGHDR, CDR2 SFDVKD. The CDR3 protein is CATSGPRTGGDEQYF. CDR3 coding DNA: TGCGCCACCAGTGGTCCGAGGACAGGGGGGGACGAGCAGTACTTC.

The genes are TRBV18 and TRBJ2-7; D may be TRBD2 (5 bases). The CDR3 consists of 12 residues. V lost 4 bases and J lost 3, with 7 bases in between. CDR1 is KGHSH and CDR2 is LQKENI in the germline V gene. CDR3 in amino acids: CASSLGVYEQYF. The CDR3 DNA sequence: TGTGCCAGCTCACTCGGGGTCTACGAGCAGTACTTC.

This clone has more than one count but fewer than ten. The CDR3 DNA sequence: TGTGCCAGCAGCCCTGACAAGGACTTTAGCTACACCTTC. It encodes CASSPDKDFSYTF. The V gene is TRBV27, the J gene TRBJ1-2; D is unresolved. Trimming took off 6 bases at V and 9 bases at J, with 17 bases between the two ends. Looked up from germline, CDR1 is MNHEY and CDR2 is SMNVEV (reference sequence). This CDR3 has 13 residues.

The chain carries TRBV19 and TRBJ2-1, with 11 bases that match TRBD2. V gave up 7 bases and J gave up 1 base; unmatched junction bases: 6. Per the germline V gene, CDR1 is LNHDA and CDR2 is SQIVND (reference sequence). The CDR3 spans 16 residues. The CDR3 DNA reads TGTGCCAGTATCCCTACTAGCGGGAGTTCCTACAATGAGCAGTTCTTC. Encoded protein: CASIPTSGSSYNEQFF.

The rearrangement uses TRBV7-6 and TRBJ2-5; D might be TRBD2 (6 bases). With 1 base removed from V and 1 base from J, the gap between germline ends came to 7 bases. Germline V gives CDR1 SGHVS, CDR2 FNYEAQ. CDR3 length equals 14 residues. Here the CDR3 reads CASSLVRGQETQYF. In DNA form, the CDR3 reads TGTGCCAGCAGCTTAGTGCGGGGCCAAGAGACCCAGTACTTC.

For the CDR3, the DNA is TGTGCCAGCAGCTTGATGGAGGGGGGGAAAGAGACCCAGTACTTC. Its protein product is CASSLMEGGKETQYF. The chain links TRBV5-6 to TRBJ2-5, with D maybe TRBD2 (7 bases). This CDR3 is 15 amino acids long. V lost 1 base to trimming and J lost 3 bases, with 13 bases between them. Germline CDR1 and CDR2: SGHDT and YYEEEE.

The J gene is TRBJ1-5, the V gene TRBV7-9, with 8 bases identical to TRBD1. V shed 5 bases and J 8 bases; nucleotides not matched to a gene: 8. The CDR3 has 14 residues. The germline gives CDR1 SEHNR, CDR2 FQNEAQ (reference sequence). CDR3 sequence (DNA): TGTGCCAGCAGCCAAATGGACAGGGTCGAGCCCCAGCATTTT. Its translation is CASSQMDRVEPQHF.

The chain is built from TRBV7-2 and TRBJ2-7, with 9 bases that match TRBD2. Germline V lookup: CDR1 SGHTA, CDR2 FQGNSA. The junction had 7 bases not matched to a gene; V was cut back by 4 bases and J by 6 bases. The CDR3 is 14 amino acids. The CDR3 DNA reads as TGTGCCAGCAGCTCTGCGGGAGGGGGCAGCGAGCAGTACTTC. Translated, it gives CASSSAGGGSEQYF. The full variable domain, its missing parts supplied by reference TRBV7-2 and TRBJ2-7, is GAGVSQSPSNKVTEKGKDVELRCDPISGHTALYWYRQSLGQGLEFLIYFQGNSAPDKSGLPSDRFSAERTGGSVSTLTIQRTQQEDSAVYLCASSSAGGGSEQYFGPGTRLTVT.

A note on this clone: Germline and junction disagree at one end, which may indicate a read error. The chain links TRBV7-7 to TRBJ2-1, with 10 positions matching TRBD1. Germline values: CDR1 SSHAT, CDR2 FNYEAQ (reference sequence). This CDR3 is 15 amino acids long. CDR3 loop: CASSLSGQGYNEQFF. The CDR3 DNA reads TGTGCTAGCAGCTTATCGGGACAGGGGTACAATGAGCAGTTCTTC.

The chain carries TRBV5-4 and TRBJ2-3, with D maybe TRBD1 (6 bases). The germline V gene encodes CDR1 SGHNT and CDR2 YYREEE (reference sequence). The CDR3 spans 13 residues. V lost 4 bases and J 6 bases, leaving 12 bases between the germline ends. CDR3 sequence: CASSRGGGDTQYF. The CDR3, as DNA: TGTGCCAGCAGCAGAGGGGGTGGGGATACGCAGTATTTT.